These 19 T cell receptor beta chains were sequenced from one sample in a study of CD8 T cells in ankylosing spondylitis. TCRdb recomputed calls from the 5' RACE reads with MiXCR, one row per CDR3 protein. The table shows 300,000 to 350,000 distinct CDR3 sequences, with about 15% occurring only once. Sequenced input: blood, either unsorted or a sorted T cell fraction (not recorded which). These receptors were taken from a male donor with ankylosing spondylitis or in good health (not recorded which).

This clonotype was seen many times. The chain combines TRBV11-2 with TRBJ1-5, with a tentative D call TRBD1 (5 bases). The V gene's germline CDR1 is SGHAT and CDR2 FQNNGV. Trimming took off 6 bases at V and 1 base at J, with 10 bases between the two ends. The CDR3 consists of 14 residues. The CDR3 sequence is CASSSGGSNQPQHF. CDR3 nucleotides: TGTGCCAGCAGTTCCGGGGGGAGCAATCAGCCCCAGCATTTT.

The V call is TRBV5-1, the J call TRBJ1-1; TRBD1 aligns across 7 bases. The germline V gene has CDR1 SGHRS and CDR2 YFSETQ. CDR3 size: 15 residues. V dropped 0 bases and J dropped 6; count of bases not matched to a gene: 8. CDR3 nucleotides: TGCGCCAGCAGCTTGGAGGCGGTAGGGGGCCCTGAAGCTTTCTTT. Amino acids: CASSLEAVGGPEAFF.

The chain recombines TRBV5-1 with TRBJ1-1, with a possible D match to TRBD1 (6 bases). The V gene's germline CDR1 is SGHRS and CDR2 YFSETQ. The CDR3 has 14 amino acids. Trimming stripped 5 bases from V and 4 bases from J, with 15 bases between. As DNA, the CDR3 is TGCGCCAGCAGGAGGGGGGATTCAGGCACTGAAGCTTTCTTT. The encoded protein is CASRRGDSGTEAFF. The whole variable domain, filled in from reference TRBV5-1 and TRBJ1-1, reads KAGVTQTPRYLIKTRGQQVTLSCSPISGHRSVSWYQQTPGQGLQFLFEYFSETQRNKGNFPGRFSGRQFSNSRSEMNVSTLELGDSALYLCASRRGDSGTEAFFGQGTRLTVV.

At least ten counts were recorded for this clonotype. The V and J genes are TRBV5-1 and TRBJ2-2; 8 bases agree with TRBD1. This CDR3 is 18 amino acids long. Germline V gene lookup returns CDR1 SGHRS and CDR2 YFSETQ. Germline trimming cut 5 bases from V and 1 base from J; bases unmatched to any gene: 13. The CDR3 bases are TGCGCCAGCAGTCTTCGCCCGGACAGGGTCGGGAACACCGGGGAGCTGTTTTTT. It encodes CASSLRPDRVGNTGELFF.

This clonotype was counted a few times. The chain recombines TRBV5-1 with TRBJ2-3; TRBD2 might be the D (5 bases). The germline V and J ends were trimmed by 3 bases and 0 bases, with 14 bases remaining between them. The CDR3 loop spans 16 amino acids. Germline-derived CDR1 and CDR2 are SGHRS and YFSETQ. Written as DNA, the CDR3 is TGCGCCAGCAGCTCCAGGACTTTTTCTAGCACAGATACGCAGTATTTT. It specifies CASSSRTFSSTDTQYF.

This clonotype has more than one count but fewer than ten. V and J are TRBV6-4 and TRBJ2-3; D is possibly TRBD1 or TRBD2 (5 bases each). Germline V gives CDR1 MRHNA, CDR2 SNTAGT. The CDR3 has 12 amino acids. DNA of the CDR3: TGTGCGACCAGGGCCGGAGGAGGTCAGCAGTATTTT. The encoded protein is CATRAGGGQQYF.

This clonotype was observed a handful of times. The V gene is TRBV5-1, the J gene TRBJ2-7, with D possibly being TRBD1 (6 bases). The V gene lost 4 bases and the J gene lost 3 bases, with 11 bases spanning the gap. Germline CDR1 reads SGHRS; CDR2 reads YFSETQ. The CDR3 sequence is 13 residues long. CDR3 DNA sequence: TGCGCCAGCAGCCTCCTCAGGGGCTACGAGCAGTACTTC. It is translated as CASSLLRGYEQYF.

In this sample, this clonotype turned up a few times. The rearrangement joins TRBV12-3 or TRBV12-4 to TRBJ1-6, with 7 bases matching TRBD1. This CDR3 is built from 14 residues. Trimming removed 10 bases from V and 8 bases from J; junction bases left unmatched: 11. The CDR3 loop reads CATRQGGFHSPLHF. The CDR3 bases are TGTGCCACTAGACAGGGTGGGTTTCATTCACCCCTCCACTTT.

The sample holds many counts of this clonotype. The chain joins TRBV3-1 to TRBJ1-5; the D is unclear. Germline CDR1 is LGHDT and CDR2 is YNNKEL (reference sequence). The CDR3 contains 14 residues. Trimming removed 2 bases at V and 6 bases at J, with 11 bases between. The CDR3 here is CASSQQNVGQPQHF. DNA of the CDR3: TGTGCCAGCAGCCAACAAAATGTCGGTCAGCCCCAGCATTTT. Supplemented by reference TRBV3-1 and TRBJ1-5, the full variable domain reads DTAVSQTPKYLVTQMGNDKSIKCEQNLGHDTMYWYKQDSKKFLKIMFSYNNKELIINETVPNRFSPKSPDKAHLNLHINSLELGDSAVYFCASSQQNVGQPQHFGDGTRLSIL.

In its sample, this clonotype was seen a few times. The chain combines TRBV6-5 with TRBJ1-1; TRBD1 aligns across 8 bases. Germline-derived CDR1 and CDR2 are MNHEY and SVGAGI. The CDR3 loop spans 14 amino acids. With 2 bases clipped from V and 6 bases from J, the junction kept 5 bases outside the gene matches. DNA of the CDR3: TGTGCCAGCAGTTACGACAGGGGAGGCGCTGAAGCTTTCTTT. Translation gives CASSYDRGGAEAFF.

The chain links TRBV29-1 to TRBJ2-7; D tentatively reads TRBD1 or TRBD2 (5 bases each). The CDR3 contains 13 residues. Germline V CDR1 and CDR2: SQVTM, ANQGSEA. The V and J ends lost 6 bases and 5 bases respectively, with 17 bases between them. CDR3 coding DNA: TGCAGCGTAGGTACAGGACTCGCCAACGAGCAGTACTTC. It encodes CSVGTGLANEQYF.

A single count supports this clonotype. The rearrangement uses TRBV20-1 and TRBJ2-5; 10 bases map to TRBD2. J lost 4 bases, V lost 5 bases, and 1 base had no gene match. Germline lookup yields CDR1 DFQATT and CDR2 SNEGSKA (reference sequence). The CDR3 length is 12 residues. The CDR3 nucleotides read TGCAGTGCTTCTAGCGGGAGAGAGACCCAGTACTTC. Its protein is CSASSGRETQYF.

In this sample, this clonotype turned up a few times. This chain joins TRBV7-2 and TRBJ2-1; 12 bases line up with TRBD2. This CDR3 has 17 amino acids. Germline assignment: CDR1 SGHTA and CDR2 FQGNSA. J lost 3 bases, V lost 5 bases, and 8 bases had no gene match. The CDR3 here is CASSPASGGAFYNEQFF. The CDR3 DNA follows: TGTGCCAGCAGCCCCGCTAGCGGGGGGGCCTTCTACAATGAGCAGTTCTTC.

The chain employs TRBV12-3 or TRBV12-4 and TRBJ2-3; 9 bases align to TRBD1. This CDR3 is built from 16 residues. The trim removed 6 bases at V and 4 bases at J, leaving 11 bases unmatched. CDR3 coding DNA: TGTGCCAGCAGATATACGACAGGGGGGTGGGCAGATACGCAGTATTTT. This translates into CASRYTTGGWADTQYF.

V usage is TRBV3-1 and J usage is TRBJ1-2; the D gene is possibly TRBD1 (6 bases). The CDR3 consists of 15 residues. Per the germline V gene, CDR1 is LGHDT and CDR2 is YNNKEL (reference sequence). V was clipped by 4 bases and J by 5 bases, with 17 bases between them. CDR3 sequence: CASSPRGHRSYGYTF. The CDR3 DNA reads TGTGCCAGCAGCCCCCGGGGACACCGGTCTTATGGCTACACCTTC.

V is TRBV25-1 and J is TRBJ2-2; 10 nucleotides align to TRBD2. CDR1 is MGHDK and CDR2 is SYGVNS in the germline V gene. This CDR3 comprises 19 residues. Trimming removed 6 bases from V and 4 bases from J; junction bases left unmatched: 17. The chain's CDR3 is CASSAEGLGLAGATGELFF. DNA for the CDR3: TGTGCCAGCAGCGCTGAGGGCTTAGGGCTAGCGGGGGCCACCGGGGAGCTGTTTTTT.

In nucleotides, the CDR3 is TGCAGTGCGGATGATGCTAGCGGGGGCGGGTCCTACGAGCAGTACTTC. Its protein product is CSADDASGGGSYEQYF. The chain employs TRBV20-1 and TRBJ2-7; 10 bases agree with TRBD2. Germline V lookup: CDR1 DFQATT, CDR2 SNEGSKA (reference sequence). This CDR3 has 16 residues. V shed 6 bases, J shed 1 base, and the junction held 12 bases outside the gene matches.

This clonotype has only a few counts. As DNA, the CDR3 is TGCGCCAGCAGCGCCGCCTTGGGGGAGGGTCGGTACAATGAGCAGTTCTTC. Amino acid sequence: CASSAALGEGRYNEQFF. This chain uses TRBV5-1 with TRBJ2-1, with 7 bases fitting TRBD2. The CDR3 length is 17 residues. J was trimmed by 4 bases and V by 4 bases; bases with no gene match: 14. Per germline, CDR1 SGHRS and CDR2 YFSETQ.

The genes are TRBV19 and TRBJ2-1; the match to TRBD2 covers 8 bases. Germline CDR1 reads LNHDA; CDR2 reads SQIVND (reference sequence). The CDR3 has 15 residues. The ends lost 5 bases at V and 1 base at J; junction bases unmatched: 4. CDR3 in amino acids: CASSRLARSYNEQFF. For the CDR3, the DNA is TGTGCCAGTAGTCGACTAGCGCGTTCCTACAATGAGCAGTTCTTC.